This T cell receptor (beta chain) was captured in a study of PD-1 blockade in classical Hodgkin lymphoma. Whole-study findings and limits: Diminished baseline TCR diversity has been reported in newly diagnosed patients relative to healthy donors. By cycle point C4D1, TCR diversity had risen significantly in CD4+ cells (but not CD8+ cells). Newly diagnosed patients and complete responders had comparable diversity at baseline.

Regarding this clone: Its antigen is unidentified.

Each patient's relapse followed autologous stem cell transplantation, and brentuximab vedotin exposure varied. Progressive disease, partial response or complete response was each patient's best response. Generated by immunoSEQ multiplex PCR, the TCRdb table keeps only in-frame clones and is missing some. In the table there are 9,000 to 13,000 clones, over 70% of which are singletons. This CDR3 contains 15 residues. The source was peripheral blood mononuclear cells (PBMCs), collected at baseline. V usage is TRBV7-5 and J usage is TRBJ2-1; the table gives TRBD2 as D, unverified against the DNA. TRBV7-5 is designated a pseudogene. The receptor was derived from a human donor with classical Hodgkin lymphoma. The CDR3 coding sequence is TGTGCCAGAAGCTTACTGAGGGTCGTGCACAATGAGCAGTTCTTC. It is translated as CARSLLRVVHNEQFF.